These T cell receptor beta chains were read from a single sample in a study of blood T cell repertoires in COVID-19. Repertoires were generated with immunoSEQ multiplex PCR, while TCRdb's copy carries only in-frame clones and drops some. The table records 110,000 or so clones, around four fifths of them present only once. The sequencing sample was made of peripheral blood. The receptors shown here come from a woman in her sixties or seventies with acute or convalescent COVID-19. CDR3s include the opening cysteine and the closing phenylalanine or tryptophan. D genes are given only for firm matches. The size of a clone is reported for some rows only, either as once, few or many, or as a class for expanded clones.

v_call	d_call	clone_size	j_call	cdr3_nt	cdr3_aa
TRBV15	TRBD1	few	TRBJ2-7	TGTGCCACCAGCAGGGGGACAGGGCCCTACGAGCAGTACTTC	CATSRGTGPYEQYF
TRBV28	TRBD1	.	TRBJ1-3	TGTGCCAGCAGTCTCACCGGGACAGGGAGCTCTGGAAACACCATATATTTT	CASSLTGTGSSGNTIYF
TRBV30	.	few	TRBJ1-2	TGTGCCTGGAGTCGCCAGGCTAATGGCTACACCTTC	CAWSRQANGYTF
TRBV19	TRBD1	once	TRBJ2-7	TGTGCCAGTAGTGTTCGAGGGACAGGCGGCGACGAGCAGTACTTC	CASSVRGTGGDEQYF
TRBV24-1	.	.	TRBJ2-3	TGTGCCACCTCATGGGGCAGCAGAAGCACAGATACGCAGTATTTT	CATSWGSRSTDTQYF
TRBV6-5	TRBD1	.	TRBJ1-4	TGTGCCAGCACCCTAACAGGGGGGTATGAAAAACTGTTTTTT	CASTLTGGYEKLFF
TRBV5-6	TRBD2	.	TRBJ2-1	TGTGCCAGCAGCCGGCGGGGGACCTCCTACAATGAGCAGTTCTTC	CASSRRGTSYNEQFF
TRBV29-1	.	.	TRBJ2-7	TGCAGCGTCCCCCTTAGTCCCTACGAGCAGTACTTC	CSVPLSPYEQYF
TRBV6-5	.	.	TRBJ1-1	TGTGCCAGCAGTTACGAGCGGACAGCTGAAGCTTTCTTT	CASSYERTAEAFF
TRBV6-5	TRBD2	.	TRBJ2-3	TGTGCCAGCAGCCGCGGGGCGGGGGTTGCAGATACGCAGTATTTT	CASSRGAGVADTQYF
TRBV7-9	.	.	TRBJ2-3	TGTGCCAGCAGCTTAGGGGGGCCTCCAGATACGCAGTATTTT	CASSLGGPPDTQYF